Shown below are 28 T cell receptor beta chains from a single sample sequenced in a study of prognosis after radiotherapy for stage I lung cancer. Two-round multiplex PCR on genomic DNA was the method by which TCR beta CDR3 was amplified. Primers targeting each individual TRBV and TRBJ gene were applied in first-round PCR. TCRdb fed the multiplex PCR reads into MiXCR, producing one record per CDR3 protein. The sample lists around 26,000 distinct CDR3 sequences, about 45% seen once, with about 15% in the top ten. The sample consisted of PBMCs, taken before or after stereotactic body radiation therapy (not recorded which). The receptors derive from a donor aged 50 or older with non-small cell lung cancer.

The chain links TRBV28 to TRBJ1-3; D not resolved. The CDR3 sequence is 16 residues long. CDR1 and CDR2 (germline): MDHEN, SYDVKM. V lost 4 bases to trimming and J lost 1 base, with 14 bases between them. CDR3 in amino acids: CASSSELAGSGNTIYF. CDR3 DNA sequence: TGTGCCAGCAGTTCGGAGTTGGCCGGATCTGGAAACACCATATATTTT.

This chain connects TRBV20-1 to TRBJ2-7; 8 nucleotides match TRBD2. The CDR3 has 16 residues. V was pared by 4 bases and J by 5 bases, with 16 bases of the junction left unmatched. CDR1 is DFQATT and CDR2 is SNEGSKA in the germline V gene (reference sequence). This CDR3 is CSAMGSSGSTFDEQYF. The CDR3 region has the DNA TGCAGTGCTATGGGGTCTAGCGGGTCCACCTTCGACGAGCAGTACTTC.

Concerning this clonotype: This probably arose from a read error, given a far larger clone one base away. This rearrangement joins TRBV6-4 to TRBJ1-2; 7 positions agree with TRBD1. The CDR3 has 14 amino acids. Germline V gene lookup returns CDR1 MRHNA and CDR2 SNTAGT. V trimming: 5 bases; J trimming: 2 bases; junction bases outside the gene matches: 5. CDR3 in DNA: TGTGCCAGCAGTCGCATCAGGGGGAACTATGGCTACACCTTC. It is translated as CASSRIRGNYGYTF.

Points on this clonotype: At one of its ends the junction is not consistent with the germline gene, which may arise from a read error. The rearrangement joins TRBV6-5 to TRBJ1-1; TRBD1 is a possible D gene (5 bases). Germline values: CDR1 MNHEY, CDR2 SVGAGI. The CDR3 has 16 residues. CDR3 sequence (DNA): TGTGCCAGAAGTTCCCTTACCGGGGCAGTGAACACTGAAGCTTTCTTT. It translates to CARSSLTGAVNTEAFF.

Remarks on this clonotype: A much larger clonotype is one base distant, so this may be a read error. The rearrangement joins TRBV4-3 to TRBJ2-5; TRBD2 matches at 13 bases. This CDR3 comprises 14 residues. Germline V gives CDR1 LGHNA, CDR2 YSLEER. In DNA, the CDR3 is TGCGCCAGCAGCCGCGGACTAGCGGGGGAGACCAAGTACTTC. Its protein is CASSRGLAGETKYF.

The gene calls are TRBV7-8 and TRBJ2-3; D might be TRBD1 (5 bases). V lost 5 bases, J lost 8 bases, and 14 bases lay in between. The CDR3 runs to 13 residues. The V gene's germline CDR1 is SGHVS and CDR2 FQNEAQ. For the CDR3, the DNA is TGTGCCAGCAGCCTGGTACAGGCGTCTACGCAGTATTTT. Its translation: CASSLVQASTQYF.

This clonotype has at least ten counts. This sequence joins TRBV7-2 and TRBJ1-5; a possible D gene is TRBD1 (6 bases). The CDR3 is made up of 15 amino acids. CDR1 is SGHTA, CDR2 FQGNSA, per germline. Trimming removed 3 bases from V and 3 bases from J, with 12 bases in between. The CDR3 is CASSLRGADNQPQHF. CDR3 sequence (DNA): TGTGCCAGCAGCTTGAGGGGGGCAGACAATCAGCCCCAGCATTTT.

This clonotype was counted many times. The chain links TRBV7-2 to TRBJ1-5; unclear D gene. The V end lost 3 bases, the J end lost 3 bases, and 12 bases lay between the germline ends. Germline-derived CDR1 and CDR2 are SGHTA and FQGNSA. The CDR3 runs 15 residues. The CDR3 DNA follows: TGTGCCAGCAGCTTTTCCGAGGGTACCAATCAGCCCCAGCATTTT. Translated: CASSFSEGTNQPQHF. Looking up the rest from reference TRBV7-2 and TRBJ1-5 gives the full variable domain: GAGVSQSPSNKVTEKGKDVELRCDPISGHTALYWYRQSLGQGLEFLIYFQGNSAPDKSGLPSDRFSAERTGGSVSTLTIQRTQQEDSAVYLCASSFSEGTNQPQHFGDGTRLSIL.

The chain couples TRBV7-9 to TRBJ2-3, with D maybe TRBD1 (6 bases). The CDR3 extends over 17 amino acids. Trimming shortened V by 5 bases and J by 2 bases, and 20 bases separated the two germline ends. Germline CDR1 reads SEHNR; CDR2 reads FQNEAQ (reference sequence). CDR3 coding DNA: TGTGCCAGCAGCACACCCTCCGGACAGAGATTCACAGATACGCAGTATTTT. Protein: CASSTPSGQRFTDTQYF. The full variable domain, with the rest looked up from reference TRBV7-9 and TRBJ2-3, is DTGVSQNPRHKITKRGQNVTFRCDPISEHNRLYWYRQTLGQGPEFLTYFQNEAQLEKSRLLSDRFSAERPKGSFSTLEIQRTEQGDSAMYLCASSTPSGQRFTDTQYFGPGTRLTVL.

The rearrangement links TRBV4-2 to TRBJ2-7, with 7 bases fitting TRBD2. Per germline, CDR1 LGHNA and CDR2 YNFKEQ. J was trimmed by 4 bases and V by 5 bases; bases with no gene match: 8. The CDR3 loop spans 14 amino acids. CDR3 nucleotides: TGTGCCAGCAGCTTAAGAGCGGGAACGTACGAGCAGTACTTC. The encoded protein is CASSLRAGTYEQYF.

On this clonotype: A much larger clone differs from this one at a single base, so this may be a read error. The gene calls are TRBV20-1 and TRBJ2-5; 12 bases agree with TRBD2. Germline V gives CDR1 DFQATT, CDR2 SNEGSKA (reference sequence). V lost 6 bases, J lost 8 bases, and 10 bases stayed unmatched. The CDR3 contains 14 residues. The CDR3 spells CSARGTSGLDTQYF. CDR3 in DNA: TGCAGTGCCAGGGGGACTAGCGGGCTGGATACCCAGTACTTC.

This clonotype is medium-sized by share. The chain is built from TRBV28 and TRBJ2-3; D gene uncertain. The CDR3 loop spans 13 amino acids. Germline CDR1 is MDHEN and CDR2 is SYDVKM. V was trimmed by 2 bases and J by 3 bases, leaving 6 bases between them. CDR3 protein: CASSLRSTDTQYF. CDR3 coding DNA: TGTGCCAGCAGTTTACGCTCTACAGATACGCAGTATTTT.

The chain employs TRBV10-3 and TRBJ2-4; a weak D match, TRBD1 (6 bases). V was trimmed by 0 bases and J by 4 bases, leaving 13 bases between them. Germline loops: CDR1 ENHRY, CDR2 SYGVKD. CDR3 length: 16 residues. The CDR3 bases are TGTGCCATCAGTGAGTCAGGCAGGGGCCCTAAAAACATTCAGTACTTC. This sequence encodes CAISESGRGPKNIQYF.

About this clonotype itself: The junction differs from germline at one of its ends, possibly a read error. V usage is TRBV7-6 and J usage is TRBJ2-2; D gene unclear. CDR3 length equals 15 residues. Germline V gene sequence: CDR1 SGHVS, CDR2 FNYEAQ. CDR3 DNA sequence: TGTTCCAGCAGCTCGACAACACGGGTTGGCGGGGAGCTGTTTTTT. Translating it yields CSSSSTTRVGGELFF.

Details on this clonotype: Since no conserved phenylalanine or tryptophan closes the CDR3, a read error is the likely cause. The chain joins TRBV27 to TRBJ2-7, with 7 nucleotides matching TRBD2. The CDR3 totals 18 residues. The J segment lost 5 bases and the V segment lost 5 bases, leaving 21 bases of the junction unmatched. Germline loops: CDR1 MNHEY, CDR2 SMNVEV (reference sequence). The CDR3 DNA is TGTGCCAGCAGTCCCCCATCCCATACGGGGGGAGTTAACGACGAGCAGTACTTA. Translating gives CASSPPSHTGGVNDEQYL.

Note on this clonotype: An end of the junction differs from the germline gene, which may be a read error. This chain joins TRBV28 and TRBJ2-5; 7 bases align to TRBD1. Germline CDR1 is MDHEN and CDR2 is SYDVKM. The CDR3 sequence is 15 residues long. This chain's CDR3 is CSSSFTGERLETQYF. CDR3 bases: TGTTCCAGCAGTTTCACAGGGGAAAGGTTGGAGACCCAGTACTTC.

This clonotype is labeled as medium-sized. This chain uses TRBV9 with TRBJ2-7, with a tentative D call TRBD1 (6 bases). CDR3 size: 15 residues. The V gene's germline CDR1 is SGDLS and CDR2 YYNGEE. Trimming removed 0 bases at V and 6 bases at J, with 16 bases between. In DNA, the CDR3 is TGTGCCAGCAGCGTAGTGGGGGACACCCCACGCGAGCAGTACTTC. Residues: CASSVVGDTPREQYF.

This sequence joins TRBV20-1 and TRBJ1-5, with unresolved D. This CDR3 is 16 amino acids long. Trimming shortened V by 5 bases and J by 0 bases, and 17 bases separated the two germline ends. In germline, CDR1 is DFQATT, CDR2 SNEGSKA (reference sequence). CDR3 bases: TGCAGTGCTTCAATCCCAGGAATCGATAGCAATCAGCCCCAGCATTTT. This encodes CSASIPGIDSNQPQHF.

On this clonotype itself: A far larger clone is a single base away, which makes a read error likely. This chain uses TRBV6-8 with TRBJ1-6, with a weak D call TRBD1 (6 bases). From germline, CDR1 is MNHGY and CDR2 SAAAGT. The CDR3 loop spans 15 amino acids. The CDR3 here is CTSLDGRGLGSPLHF. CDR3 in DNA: TGTACCAGCCTCGATGGGCGGGGGCTCGGTTCACCCCTCCACTTT.

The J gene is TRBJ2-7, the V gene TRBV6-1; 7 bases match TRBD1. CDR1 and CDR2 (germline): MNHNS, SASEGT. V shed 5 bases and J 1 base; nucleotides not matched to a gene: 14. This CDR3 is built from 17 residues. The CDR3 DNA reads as TGTGCCAGCAGTCCGTCCGGGACAGCCTTTAGATCCTACGAGCAGTACTTC. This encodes CASSPSGTAFRSYEQYF.

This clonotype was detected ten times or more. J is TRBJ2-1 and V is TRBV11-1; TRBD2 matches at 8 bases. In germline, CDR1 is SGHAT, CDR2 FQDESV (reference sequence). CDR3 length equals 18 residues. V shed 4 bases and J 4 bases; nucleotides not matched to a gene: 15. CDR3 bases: TGTGCCAGCAGCTCCCCCCGGCGGGGGGAAGCGGTGTACAATGAGCAGTTCTTC. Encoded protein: CASSSPRRGEAVYNEQFF.

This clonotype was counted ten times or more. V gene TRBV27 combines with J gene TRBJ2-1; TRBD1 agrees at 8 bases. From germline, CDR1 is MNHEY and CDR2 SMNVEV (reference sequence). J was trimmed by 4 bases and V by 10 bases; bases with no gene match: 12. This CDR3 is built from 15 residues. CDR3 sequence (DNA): TGTGCCACCACATCGGACAGGGAAAAATACAATGAGCAGTTCTTC. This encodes CATTSDREKYNEQFF.

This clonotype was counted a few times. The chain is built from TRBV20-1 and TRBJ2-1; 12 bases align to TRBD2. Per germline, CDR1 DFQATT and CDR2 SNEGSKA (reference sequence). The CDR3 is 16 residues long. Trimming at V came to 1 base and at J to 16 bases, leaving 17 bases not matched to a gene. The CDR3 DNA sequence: TGCAGTGCTAGAGTAGGGATGCTGGGACTAGCGGGCAATGGTTTCTTC. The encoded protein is CSARVGMLGLAGNGFF.

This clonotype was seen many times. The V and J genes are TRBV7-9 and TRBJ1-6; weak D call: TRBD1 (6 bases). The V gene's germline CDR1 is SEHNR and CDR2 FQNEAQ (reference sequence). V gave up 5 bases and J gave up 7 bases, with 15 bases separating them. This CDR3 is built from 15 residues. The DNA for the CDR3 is TGTGCCAGCAGCACCCTCAGGGGCGGCAATTCACCCCTCCACTTT. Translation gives CASSTLRGGNSPLHF. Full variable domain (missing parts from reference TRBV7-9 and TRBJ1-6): DTGVSQNPRHKITKRGQNVTFRCDPISEHNRLYWYRQTLGQGPEFLTYFQNEAQLEKSRLLSDRFSAERPKGSFSTLEIQRTEQGDSAMYLCASSTLRGGNSPLHFGNGTRLTVT.

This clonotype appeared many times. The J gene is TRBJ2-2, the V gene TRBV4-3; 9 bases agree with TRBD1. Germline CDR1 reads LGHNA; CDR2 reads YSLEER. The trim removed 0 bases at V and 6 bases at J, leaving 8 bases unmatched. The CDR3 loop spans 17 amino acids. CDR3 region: CASSQDWGDREAGELFF. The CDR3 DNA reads TGCGCCAGCAGCCAAGATTGGGGGGACAGGGAGGCCGGGGAGCTGTTTTTT.

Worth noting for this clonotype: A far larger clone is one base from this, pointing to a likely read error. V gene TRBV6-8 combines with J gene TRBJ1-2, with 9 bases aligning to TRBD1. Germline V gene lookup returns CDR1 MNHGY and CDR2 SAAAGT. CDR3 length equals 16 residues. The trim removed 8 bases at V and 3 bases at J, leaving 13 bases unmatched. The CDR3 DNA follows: TGTGCCAGCGGAGGTGGAGGGACAGGGAGTGACTATGGCTACACCTTC. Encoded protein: CASGGGGTGSDYGYTF.

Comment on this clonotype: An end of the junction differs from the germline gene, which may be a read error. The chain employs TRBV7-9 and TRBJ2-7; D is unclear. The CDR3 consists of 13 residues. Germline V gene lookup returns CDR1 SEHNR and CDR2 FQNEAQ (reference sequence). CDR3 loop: CASSLSWNYDQYF. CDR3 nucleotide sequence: TGTGCCAGCAGCTTAAGCTGGAACTACGATCAGTACTTC. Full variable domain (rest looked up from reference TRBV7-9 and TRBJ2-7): DTGVSQNPRHKITKRGQNVTFRCDPISEHNRLYWYRQTLGQGPEFLTYFQNEAQLEKSRLLSDRFSAERPKGSFSTLEIQRTEQGDSAMYLCASSLSWNYDQYFGPGTRLTVT.

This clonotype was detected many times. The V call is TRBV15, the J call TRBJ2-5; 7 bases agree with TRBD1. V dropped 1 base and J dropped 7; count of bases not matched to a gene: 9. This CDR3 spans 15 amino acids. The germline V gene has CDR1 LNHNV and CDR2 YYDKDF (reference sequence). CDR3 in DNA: TGTGCCACCAGCAGAGGAGGGCAGGGGGTCCGGACCCAGTACTTC. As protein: CATSRGGQGVRTQYF.